This T cell receptor beta chain was sequenced in a study of multiple sclerosis patients with progressive multifocal leukoencephalopathy. Produced via immunoSEQ multiplex PCR; TCRdb's table is partial and in-frame only. The table shows 25,000 to 30,000 clones, with almost 90% occurring only once. Documented time point: around eleven months of natalizumab therapy. CDR1 is KGHSH, CDR2 LQKENI, per germline. The CDR3 contains 13 residues. The sequence was collected from a human donor with multiple sclerosis. The source material was PBMCs, sampled from a patient treated with natalizumab. The chain employs TRBV18 and TRBJ2-5; unclear D gene. The better agreement between TRBJ2-7 and the DNA end casts doubt on the J call. This chain's CDR3 is CASSPIPGREQYF. The CDR3 DNA reads TGTGCCAGCTCACCTATCCCAGGCCGCGAGCAGTACTTC.